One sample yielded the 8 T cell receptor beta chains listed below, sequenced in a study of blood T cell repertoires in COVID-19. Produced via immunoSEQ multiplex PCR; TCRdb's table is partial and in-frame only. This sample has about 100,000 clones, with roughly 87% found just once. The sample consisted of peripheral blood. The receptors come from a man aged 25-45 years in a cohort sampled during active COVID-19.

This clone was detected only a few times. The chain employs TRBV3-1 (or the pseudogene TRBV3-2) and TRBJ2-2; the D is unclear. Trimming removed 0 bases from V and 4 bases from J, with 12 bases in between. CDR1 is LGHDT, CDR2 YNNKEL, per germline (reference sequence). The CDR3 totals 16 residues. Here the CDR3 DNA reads TGTGCCAGCAGCCAAGATGGCGGCTCGGCCACCGGGGAGCTGTTTTTT. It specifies CASSQDGGSATGELFF.

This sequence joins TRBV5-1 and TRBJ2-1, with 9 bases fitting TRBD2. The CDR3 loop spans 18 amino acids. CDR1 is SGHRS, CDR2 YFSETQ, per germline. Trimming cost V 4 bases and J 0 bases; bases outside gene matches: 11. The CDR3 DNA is TGCGCCAGCAGCAGAATGCCGACTAGCGGCAGCTCCTACAATGAGCAGTTCTTC. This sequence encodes CASSRMPTSGSSYNEQFF.

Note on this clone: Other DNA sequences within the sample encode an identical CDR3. The chain's CDR3 is CASSLSVNTEAFF. The DNA for the CDR3 is TGTGCCAGCAGCTTATCGGTTAACACTGAAGCTTTCTTT. The chain combines TRBV7-2 with TRBJ1-1, with no clear D. CDR1 and CDR2 (germline): SGHTA, FQGNSA. This CDR3 has 13 residues. V lost 2 bases, J lost 2 bases, and 6 bases lay in between.

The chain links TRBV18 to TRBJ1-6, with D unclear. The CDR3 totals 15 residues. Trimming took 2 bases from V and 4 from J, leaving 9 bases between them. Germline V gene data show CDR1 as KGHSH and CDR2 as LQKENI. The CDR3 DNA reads TGTGCCAGCTCACCAGGGCCTCCTTATAATTCACCCCTCCACTTT. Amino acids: CASSPGPPYNSPLHF.

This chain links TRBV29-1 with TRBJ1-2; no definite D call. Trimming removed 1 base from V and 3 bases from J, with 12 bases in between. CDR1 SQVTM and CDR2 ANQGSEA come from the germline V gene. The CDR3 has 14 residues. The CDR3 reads CSVEAALGDYGYTF. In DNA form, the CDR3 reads TGCAGCGTTGAAGCGGCGTTGGGCGACTATGGCTACACCTTC.

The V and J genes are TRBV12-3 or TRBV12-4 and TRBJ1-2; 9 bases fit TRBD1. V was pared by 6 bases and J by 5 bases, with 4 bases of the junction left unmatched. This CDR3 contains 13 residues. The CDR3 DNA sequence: TGTGCCAGCAGCGGACAGGGGCGATATGGCTACACCTTC. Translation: CASSGQGRYGYTF.

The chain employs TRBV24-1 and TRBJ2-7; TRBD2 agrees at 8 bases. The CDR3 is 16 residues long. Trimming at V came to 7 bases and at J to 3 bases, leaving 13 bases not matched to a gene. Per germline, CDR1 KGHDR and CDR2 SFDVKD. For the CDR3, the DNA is TGTGCCACCAGCGGGGGGGGGCAGGGAGGGATCTACGAGCAGTACTTC. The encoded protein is CATSGGGQGGIYEQYF.

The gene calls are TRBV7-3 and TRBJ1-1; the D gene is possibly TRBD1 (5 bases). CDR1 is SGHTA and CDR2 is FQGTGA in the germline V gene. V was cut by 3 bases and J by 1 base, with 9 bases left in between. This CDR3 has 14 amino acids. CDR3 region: CASSFRGQNTEAFF. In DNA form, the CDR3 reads TGTGCCAGCAGCTTCCGCGGACAGAACACTGAAGCTTTCTTT.